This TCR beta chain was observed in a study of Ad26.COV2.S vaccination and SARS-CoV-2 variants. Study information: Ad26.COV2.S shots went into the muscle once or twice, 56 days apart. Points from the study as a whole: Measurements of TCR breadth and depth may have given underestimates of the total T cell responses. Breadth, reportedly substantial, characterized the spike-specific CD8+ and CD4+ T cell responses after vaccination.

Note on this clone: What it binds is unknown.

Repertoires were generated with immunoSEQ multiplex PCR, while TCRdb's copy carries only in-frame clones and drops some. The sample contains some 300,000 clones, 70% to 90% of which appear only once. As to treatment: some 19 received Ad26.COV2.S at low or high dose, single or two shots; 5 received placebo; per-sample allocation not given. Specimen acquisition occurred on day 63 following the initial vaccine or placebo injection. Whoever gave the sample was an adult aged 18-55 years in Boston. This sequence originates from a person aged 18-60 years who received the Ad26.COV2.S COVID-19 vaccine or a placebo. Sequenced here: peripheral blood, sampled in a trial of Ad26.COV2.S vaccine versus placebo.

CDR3 loop: CASSPGTQGETQYF. The CDR3 bases are TGCGCCAGCAGCCCAGGGACGCAAGGGGAGACCCAGTACTTC. The chain links TRBV5-1 to TRBJ2-5; D is perhaps TRBD1 or TRBD2 (5 bases each). Trimming took 4 bases from V and 5 from J, leaving 15 bases between them. This CDR3 region has 14 residues. Germline V gene lookup returns CDR1 SGHRS and CDR2 YFSETQ.